Listed below are T cell receptor beta chains from one sample, sequenced in a study of cytomegalovirus exposure and HLA in healthy donors. Here immunoSEQ multiplex PCR was the method, and the copy in TCRdb shows in-frame clones only, minus some. The profile covers around 150,000 clones, with 86% appearing a single time and around 2% taken by the ten largest. Sequencing input: PBMCs. The receptor set was obtained from a woman aged 18 to 35 in good health and CMV-seronegative. CDR3s include the opening cysteine and the closing phenylalanine or tryptophan. D genes are given only for firm matches. Clone size appears in some rows only: once, few, many, or a class for an expanded clone.

clone_size d_call j_call v_call cdr3_nt cdr3_aa
few TRBD1 TRBJ2-7 TRBV4-3 TGCGCCAGCAGCCAGGGGACAGGGGGGTCCGACGAGCAGTACTTC CASSQGTGGSDEQYF
- - TRBJ1-3 TRBV19 TGTGCCAGTAGTATACGGAATAGCGGGACTGGAAACACCATATATTTT CASSIRNSGTGNTIYF
few - TRBJ1-1 TRBV6-5 TGTGCCAGCAGTTACTCGGGGGGGCGAAGAGGGATTGGAGCTTTCTTT CASSYSGGRRGIGAFF
- TRBD1 TRBJ1-2 TRBV19 TGTGCCAGTAGCAGGAGCGGGACAGGAAAGATAACTGATGGCTACACCTTC CASSRSGTGKITDGYTF
- - TRBJ1-3 TRBV11-2 TGTGCCAGCAGCTTAAGAGACACCATATATTTT CASSLRDTIYF
once - TRBJ1-4 TRBV29-1 TGCAGCGTTTATCACAGAAAGAATGAAAAACTGTTTTTT CSVYHRKNEKLFF
- TRBD1 TRBJ1-1 TRBV6-6 TGTGCCAGCAGTCCACAAGGGACAGTGATGAACACTGAAGCTTTCTTT CASSPQGTVMNTEAFF
- - TRBJ1-2 TRBV5-3 TGTGCCAGATCTGCGTGGGAGGCTGGCTACACCTTC CARSAWEAGYTF
- - TRBJ2-7 TRBV5-6 TGTGCCAGCAGTACACGGGGGGCGAAAAAGTCCTACGAGCAGTACTTC CASSTRGAKKSYEQYF
once TRBD1 TRBJ1-2 TRBV19 TGTGCCAGCATATGGGGGACAGGGGCCTCATCCTATGGCTACACCTTC CASIWGTGASSYGYTF
- TRBD1 TRBJ1-2 TRBV27 TGTGCCAGCAGTCACAGGGGTCCTTCCCCCTATGGCTACACCTTC CASSHRGPSPYGYTF
- - TRBJ2-7 TRBV27 TGTGCCAGCAAGTCGACAGTCTCCTACGAGCAGTACTTC CASKSTVSYEQYF
few - TRBJ2-7 TRBV7-2 TGTGCCAGCAGCCCCAGGGTAACACAGTACTTC CASSPRVTQYF
- TRBD1 TRBJ2-1 TRBV9 TGTGCCAGCAGCGTAGGGACAGGGTCCTACAATGAGCAGTTCTTC CASSVGTGSYNEQFF
- TRBD1 TRBJ1-3 TRBV9 TGTGCCAGCAGCGCTGGGACAGGGTTTGGTGGAAACACCATATATTTT CASSAGTGFGGNTIYF
- TRBD1 TRBJ1-2 TRBV5-6 TGTGCCAGCAGCCGTGGGACAGGCGTCTATGGCTACACCTTC CASSRGTGVYGYTF
- - TRBJ1-1 TRBV9 TGTGCCAGCAGCCCCTACAGGGTCGGGACTGAAGCTTTCTTT CASSPYRVGTEAFF
- - TRBJ1-2 TRBV6-6 TGTGCCAGCAGTTACTCGACAGGCGGAGGCTACACCTTC CASSYSTGGGYTF
- - TRBJ2-7 TRBV27 TGTGCCAGCAGTTTATATGCAGGCCGCCCCTACGAGCAGTACTTC CASSLYAGRPYEQYF
- - TRBJ1-2 TRBV29-1 TGCAGCGGTCAGGGAGGTTCCTTCTATGGCTACACCTTC CSGQGGSFYGYTF
- - TRBJ1-1 TRBV4-1 TGCGCCAGCAGCCACGTCTCGGGGGGGAACACTGAAGCTTTCTTT CASSHVSGGNTEAFF
- - TRBJ1-2 TRBV6-4 TGTGCCAGCAGTGTAACCCCGGGGGGCGAAGGGGGCTACACCTTC CASSVTPGGEGGYTF
- - TRBJ1-2 TRBV19 TGTGCCAGTAGTATCGGTCGTGCAGGCCAGATCTATGGCTACACCTTC CASSIGRAGQIYGYTF
- TRBD2 TRBJ2-5 TRBV5-1 TGCGCCAGCAGCTTGGGACTAGCGGAGACCCAGTACTTC CASSLGLAETQYF
- TRBD1 TRBJ1-5 TRBV6-6 TGTGCCAGCAGTTTTTCTACAGGGGGCGGCAATCAGCCCCAGCATTTT CASSFSTGGGNQPQHF
- - TRBJ2-5 TRBV2 TGTGCCAGCAGCAACCTAGGGACCCAGTACTTC CASSNLGTQYF
- - TRBJ2-1 TRBV4-1 TGCGCCAGCAGCCATCCGGTTGTGATCAATGAGCAGTTCTTC CASSHPVVINEQFF
- - TRBJ2-3 TRBV7-2 TGTGCCAGCAGCCCAGGCCGGGGAACAGATACGCAGTATTTT CASSPGRGTDTQYF
- TRBD1 TRBJ1-1 TRBV7-6 TGTGCCAGCAGCACACGAGCTCAGGGGGAAGAAGCTTTCTTT CASSTRAQGEEAFF
- - TRBJ1-1 TRBV29-1 TGCAGCGTCCGGGGGAGGATGAACACTGAAGCTTTCTTT CSVRGRMNTEAFF
- - TRBJ1-2 TRBV7-2 TGTGCCAGCAGCCCAACGGCTACCTCCCTTCAGCGAGGGGGCTACACCTTC CASSPTATSLQRGGYTF
- - TRBJ2-7 TRBV4-3 TGCGCCAGCAGCCAAGATATAAGCAACCGGTTCGAGCAGTACTTC CASSQDISNRFEQYF
- - TRBJ2-2 TRBV27 TGTGCCAGCACTTCCCGTGCCAGGGTGGGAACCGGGGAGCTGTTTTTT CASTSRARVGTGELFF
- - TRBJ2-7 TRBV2 TGTGCCAGCAGTGTCCTCCCGGGACTCCTGTCCTACGAGCAGTACTTC CASSVLPGLLSYEQYF
- TRBD2 TRBJ2-1 TRBV5-8 TGTGCCAGCAGCCCCGGACTAGCAGGAAGCAATGAGCAGTTCTTC CASSPGLAGSNEQFF
- - TRBJ1-1 TRBV7-8 TGTGCCAGCAGCTTTGAAGAGGCCAAAGTCATGGGTGCTTTCTTT CASSFEEAKVMGAFF
- - TRBJ2-7 TRBV6-6 TGTGCCAGCAGTCCCTCTATTGCTTCCTACGAGCAGTACTTC CASSPSIASYEQYF
- - TRBJ2-2 TRBV27 TGTGCCAGCAGTTTCAGGGGTGTGCTGTTTTTT CASSFRGVLFF
- - TRBJ1-2 TRBV9 TGTGCCAGCGGTCGAGGAGCGGGGAGGGGAGATGGCTACACCTTC CASGRGAGRGDGYTF
- - TRBJ2-3 TRBV2 TGTGCCAGCAGTCTCCAGCAGGGTACGCAGTATTTT CASSLQQGTQYF
- TRBD2 TRBJ2-3 TRBV7-3 TGTGCCAGCAGCCTCCTCAGCGGGACTAGCACAGATACGCAGTATTTT CASSLLSGTSTDTQYF
- TRBD1 TRBJ1-1 TRBV5-4 TGTGCCAGCAGCTGGGGACAGGACACTGAAGCTTTCTTT CASSWGQDTEAFF
- - TRBJ2-3 TRBV4-1 TGCGCCAGCAGCCAAGCCTCGTCCGGGACAAGTATCTCAGATACGCAGTATTTT CASSQASSGTSISDTQYF
- - TRBJ1-1 TRBV9 TGTGCCAGCAGCAGAACCGACAGGAACTTCATGAACACTGAAGCTTTCTTT CASSRTDRNFMNTEAFF
- TRBD1 TRBJ1-5 TRBV5-1 TGCGCCAGCAGCCCTAATACAGGGGCAAATCAGCCCCAGCATTTT CASSPNTGANQPQHF
- TRBD1 TRBJ2-3 TRBV13 TGTGCCAGCAGTTCTAGTACAGGGGGTACGATGAATACGCAGTATTTT CASSSSTGGTMNTQYF
- - TRBJ1-2 TRBV19 TGTGCCAGTAGTTCCCGCAACCTTCAGGGATATGGCTACACCTTC CASSSRNLQGYGYTF
- - TRBJ2-7 TRBV4-1 TGCGCCAGCAGCCAACCGAGTGGCGAGCAGTACTTC CASSQPSGEQYF
few TRBD2 TRBJ2-7 TRBV27 TGTGCCAGCAGGGGAGCGGGAATTGCCTACGAGCAGTACTTC CASRGAGIAYEQYF
few - TRBJ2-2 TRBV7-3 TGTGCCAGCCCCCACATGAACACCGGGGAGCTGTTTTTT CASPHMNTGELFF
- - TRBJ2-1 TRBV10-3 TGTGCCATCAGTGAGTCGGTTCTGGAGGACAATGAGCAGTTCTTC CAISESVLEDNEQFF
- - TRBJ2-7 TRBV7-2 TGTGCCAGCAGCTTACGATCGGAGGGCGAGCAGTACTTC CASSLRSEGEQYF
- - TRBJ2-2 TRBV5-1 TGCGCCAGCAGCCCCGGCTCCGGGTTCACCGGGGAGCTGTTTTTT CASSPGSGFTGELFF